This TCR beta chain was documented in a study of monozygotic twins with inflammatory bowel disease (dated by TCRdb to the late 2010s). Broadly, across the study: The full study comprised around 30 monozygotic twin pairs: nine German pairs (four IBD-concordant, five IBD-discordant) and 19 IBD-discordant Danish pairs. The search for disease-associated traits relied mainly on comparing, within discordant pairs, IBD patients with their genetically identical healthy co-twins. Each individual had, on average, about 151 000 unique TCRalpha sequences and 181 000 unique TCRbeta sequences available for analysis.

The CDR3 numbers 13 residues from cysteine through phenylalanine. No DNA appears here. The germline V gene yields SGHRS for CDR1 and YFSETQ for CDR2. The library was obtained by 5' RACE. The input for every TCR library was 3,500 to 4,000 ng of total RNA. For each sample, cDNA synthesis was carried out in eight separate reactions using SMARTScribe reverse transcriptase. Unique molecular identifiers containing a 6-nucleotide sample barcode were introduced through template switching during cDNA synthesis. TCRalpha and TCRbeta cDNA was amplified in two nested PCRs of about 17 and 10 cycles, and bead purification was carried out after each PCR. Before amplification, the cDNA was treated with uracil DNA-glycosylase and purified using the QIAquick PCR purification kit. In the second PCR, Illumina TruSeq-compatible adapters and sample-specific barcodes were added. Library quality and concentration were checked on TapeStation and Qubit, and libraries were pooled at around 4.7 ng each. Pooled libraries were sequenced on an Illumina HiSeq2500 single-index Rapid Run with 2 x 100 bp reads and custom sequencing primers. The authors processed their data as follows. MiGEC version 1.2.6 was used for UMI-based consensus assembly, which corrected PCR and sequencing errors. MiXCR version 2.1.1 was used for V(D)J alignment, clonotype assembly and CDR3 extraction. Gene usage, clonotype sharing and MAIT/NKT TCR abundance were normalised by analysing the top 1000, 10 000 and 20 000 clonotypes per sample. After downsampling to 27 000 UMIs, diversity was calculated as the inverse Simpson index using the vegan R package. Paired Mann-Whitney U tests were applied to discordant twin pairs, with Benjamini-Hochberg correction for multiple testing. Each CDR3 protein sequence appears as one entry after TCRdb reprocessed the reads, and no DNA is included. In this record, the V and J calls reflect TCRdb's handling and not the investigators' own analysis. The table for this sample shows some 300,000 distinct CDR3 sequences. The ten largest clones add up to roughly 5.8% of the sample.

On the study overall, not on this receptor specifically: A decrease in TCRbeta repertoire diversity, as measured by inverse Simpson index, was observed in IBD patients compared with their healthy co-twins. The analysis was unable to tell different T cell subtypes apart. The results gave no support for a single strong signal or clonotype linked to IBD. Differing immunosuppressive treatments among patients may have added background noise and inter-individual variability to the repertoires. No difference in repertoire similarity was observed between concordant and discordant twins, possibly owing to limited statistical power. Compared with healthy twins, IBD patients shared fewer clonotypes with other individuals, and the difference was most pronounced in patients with signs of disease activity.

In the case of this clonotype: There is no known antigen for this receptor.

From each donor, a 2.5 ml peripheral blood sample was collected into PAXgene tubes and kept at -80 degrees C. Total RNA was isolated from whole blood with the PAXgene blood miRNA kit on an automated QIAcube, without T cell sorting. Peripheral blood from monozygotic twin pairs, either concordant or discordant for inflammatory bowel disease, underwent deep TCRalpha and TCRbeta repertoire profiling that used unique molecular barcoding. Smoking habits were recorded for all twin pairs, with individuals classified as current, former or never smokers. In this chain, TRBV5-1 is recombined with TRBJ2-7. This clonotype was sampled from a human donor with ulcerative colitis or Crohn's disease, or a healthy co-twin of an affected twin (not recorded which). Sequencing input: blood. The encoded CDR3 is CASRDGHSYEQYF.